These 8 T cell receptor beta chains share one sample of origin, sequenced in a study of cytomegalovirus exposure and HLA in healthy donors. The PCR made use of 60 Vbeta and 13 Jbeta primers. TCRdb's copy holds only in-frame clones and misses some; the assay was immunoSEQ multiplex PCR. The table shows about 150,000 clones, with roughly 80% occurring only once. The sample comprised PBMCs. The receptors come from a woman in her thirties or forties in good health and CMV-seronegative.

The chain recombines TRBV30 with TRBJ1-4; 9 positions agree with TRBD1. The V segment lost 1 base and the J segment 5 bases; nucleotides outside the gene matches: 5. Germline-derived CDR1 and CDR2 are GTSNPN and SVGIG (reference sequence). The CDR3 spans 15 residues. In DNA form, the CDR3 reads TGTGCCTGGAGTGCGCCGACAGGGGGGAATGAAAAACTGTTTTTT. Translation: CAWSAPTGGNEKLFF.

This chain uses TRBV14 with TRBJ1-6; a possible D gene is TRBD1 (6 bases). The germline V gene encodes CDR1 SGHDN and CDR2 FVKESK. Trimming stripped 5 bases from V and 8 bases from J, with 10 bases between. This CDR3 is built from 13 residues. Written as DNA, the CDR3 is TGTGCCAGCAGCTCTAGGACAGATTCACCCCTCCACTTT. It translates to CASSSRTDSPLHF.

The chain is built from TRBV6-1 and TRBJ1-5, with D perhaps matching TRBD1 (5 bases). Germline-derived CDR1 and CDR2 are MNHNS and SASEGT. V lost 5 bases to trimming and J lost 3 bases, with 14 bases between them. This CDR3 has 15 residues. CDR3 bases: TGTGCCAGCAGTTTTGACAGCACAATCAATCAGCCCCAGCATTTT. Its translation: CASSFDSTINQPQHF.

J is TRBJ1-1 and V is TRBV5-1; no clear D gene. Trimming took 4 bases from V and 3 from J, leaving 13 bases between them. This CDR3 is built from 14 residues. Germline CDR1 and CDR2: SGHRS and YFSETQ. The CDR3 loop reads CASSLNTADTEAFF. In DNA, the CDR3 is TGCGCCAGCAGCCTGAACACGGCGGACACTGAAGCTTTCTTT. Full variable domain (outside the CDR3, taken from reference TRBV5-1 and TRBJ1-1): KAGVTQTPRYLIKTRGQQVTLSCSPISGHRSVSWYQQTPGQGLQFLFEYFSETQRNKGNFPGRFSGRQFSNSRSEMNVSTLELGDSALYLCASSLNTADTEAFFGQGTRLTVV.

DNA of the CDR3: TGTGCCAGCAGACACACAGGGGGCAATACTGAAGCTTTCTTT. It specifies CASRHTGGNTEAFF. V and J are TRBV6-6 and TRBJ1-1, with 9 bases that match TRBD1. The CDR3 covers 14 residues. Germline CDR1 is MNHNY and CDR2 is SVGAGI (reference sequence). With 6 bases clipped from V and 5 bases from J, the junction kept 7 bases outside the gene matches.

This clone was observed a single time. The chain joins TRBV28 to TRBJ1-4; D unresolved. V dropped 5 bases and J dropped 0 bases, with 10 bases sitting between them. The CDR3 has 15 amino acids. Germline CDR1 reads MDHEN; CDR2 reads SYDVKM. This chain's CDR3 is CASSAGSTTNEKLFF. In DNA, the CDR3 is TGTGCCAGCAGTGCAGGAAGCACAACTAATGAAAAACTGTTTTTT.

The V and J genes are TRBV6-6 and TRBJ1-1; TRBD1 matches 10 bases. V was clipped by 5 bases and J by 5 bases; unmatched bases: 5. Germline-derived CDR1 and CDR2 are MNHNY and SVGAGI (reference sequence). The CDR3 extends over 14 amino acids. This CDR3 reads CASSQGTGVTEAFF. The CDR3 DNA reads TGTGCCAGCAGTCAGGGGACAGGGGTGACTGAAGCTTTCTTT.

The chain combines TRBV18 with TRBJ1-1; D gene unclear. Trimming shortened V by 0 bases and J by 7 bases, and 6 bases separated the two germline ends. The CDR3 consists of 12 residues. Germline loops: CDR1 KGHSH, CDR2 LQKENI. CDR3 bases: TGTGCCAGCTCACCACCTGTTCGTGAAGCTTTCTTT. Its protein product is CASSPPVREAFF.